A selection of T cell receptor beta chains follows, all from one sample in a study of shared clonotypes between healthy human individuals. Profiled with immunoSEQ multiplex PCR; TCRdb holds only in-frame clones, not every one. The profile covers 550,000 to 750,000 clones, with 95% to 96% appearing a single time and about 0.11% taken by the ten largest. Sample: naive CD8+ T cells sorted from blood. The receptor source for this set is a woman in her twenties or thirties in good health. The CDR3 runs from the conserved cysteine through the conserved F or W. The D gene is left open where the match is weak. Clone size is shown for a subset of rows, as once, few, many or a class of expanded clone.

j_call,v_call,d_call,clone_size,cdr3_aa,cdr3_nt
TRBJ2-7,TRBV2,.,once,CASSVYGSYEQYF,TGTGCCAGCAGTGTATACGGCTCCTACGAGCAGTACTTC
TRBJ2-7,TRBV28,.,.,CASSFLGYEQYF,TGTGCCAGCAGTTTCCTCGGCTACGAGCAGTACTTC
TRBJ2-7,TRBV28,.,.,CASSNSQGWYEQYF,TGTGCCAGCAGTAACTCACAGGGCTGGTACGAGCAGTACTTC
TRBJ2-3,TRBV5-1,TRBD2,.,CASSLVLAETDTQYF,TGCGCCAGCAGCTTGGTCCTAGCGGAAACAGATACGCAGTATTTT
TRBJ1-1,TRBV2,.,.,CASSPVNLNTEAFF,TGTGCCAGCAGCCCCGTCAACCTGAACACTGAAGCTTTCTTT
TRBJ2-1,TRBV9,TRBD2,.,CASSEKASGRNEQFF,TGTGCCAGCAGCGAAAAGGCTAGCGGGAGGAATGAGCAGTTCTTC
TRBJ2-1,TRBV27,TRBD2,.,CASSLSLASGEQFF,TGTGCCAGCAGTTTATCGTTGGCTAGCGGTGAGCAGTTCTTC
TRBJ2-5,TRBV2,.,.,CASSLPLSYETQYF,TGTGCCAGCAGTCTCCCTCTAAGCTACGAGACCCAGTACTTC
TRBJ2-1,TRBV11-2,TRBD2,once,CASSLVAPRAGLVGYEQFF,TGTGCCAGCAGCTTAGTAGCCCCCCGGGCGGGACTAGTGGGCTATGAGCAGTTCTTC
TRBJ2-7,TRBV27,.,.,CASSYPGAGVYEQYF,TGTGCCAGCAGTTACCCAGGGGCAGGGGTCTACGAGCAGTACTTC
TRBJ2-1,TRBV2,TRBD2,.,CASSEDRAGVLNEQFF,TGTGCCAGCAGTGAAGACAGAGCGGGAGTTCTCAATGAGCAGTTCTTC
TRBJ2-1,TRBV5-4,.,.,CASSTPTGALYNEQFF,TGTGCCAGCAGCACCCCTACGGGAGCGCTCTACAATGAGCAGTTCTTC
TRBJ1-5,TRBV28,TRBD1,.,CASTGDRAQHF,TGTGCCAGCACAGGTGACAGGGCCCAGCATTTT
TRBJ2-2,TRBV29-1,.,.,CSVTQGNTGELFF,TGCAGCGTTACTCAGGGGAACACCGGGGAGCTGTTTTTT
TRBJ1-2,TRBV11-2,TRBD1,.,CASSLGPGTGSNGYTF,TGTGCCAGCAGCTTAGGACCCGGGACAGGGTCAAATGGCTACACCTTC
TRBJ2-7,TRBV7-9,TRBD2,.,CASTPLSGGPDEQYF,TGTGCCAGCACCCCCCTCTCGGGAGGGCCTGACGAGCAGTACTTC
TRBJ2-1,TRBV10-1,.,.,CASSAGTANEQFF,TGCGCCAGCAGTGCAGGGACGGCAAATGAGCAGTTCTTC
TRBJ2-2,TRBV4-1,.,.,CASSQKNRAVTDTTGELFF,TGCGCCAGCAGCCAAAAAAACCGAGCAGTGACTGATACCACCGGGGAGCTGTTTTTT
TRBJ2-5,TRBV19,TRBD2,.,CASSIYPGGREETQYF,TGTGCCAGTAGTATCTATCCGGGGGGACGAGAGGAGACCCAGTACTTC
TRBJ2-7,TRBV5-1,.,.,CASSLATGTYEQYF,TGCGCCAGCAGCTTGGCCACCGGAACCTACGAGCAGTACTTC
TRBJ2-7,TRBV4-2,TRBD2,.,CASSQQLAGSSEGKGEQYF,TGTGCCAGCAGCCAACAACTAGCGGGAAGTTCGGAAGGGAAGGGGGAGCAGTACTTC
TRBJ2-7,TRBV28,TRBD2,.,CASSPPLAGVYEQYF,TGTGCCAGCAGTCCTCCGCTAGCGGGAGTTTACGAGCAGTACTTC
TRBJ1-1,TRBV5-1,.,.,CASSPGRGNTEAFF,TGCGCCAGCAGCCCAGGGAGAGGGAACACTGAAGCTTTCTTT
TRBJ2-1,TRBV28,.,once,CASSYNRESSYNEQFF,TGTGCCAGCAGTTACAACAGGGAGAGCTCCTACAATGAGCAGTTCTTC
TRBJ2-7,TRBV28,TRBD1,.,CASSPTGFPYEQYF,TGTGCCAGCAGTCCGACAGGGTTTCCCTACGAGCAGTACTTC
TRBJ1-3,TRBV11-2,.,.,CASSLGQSSGNTIYF,TGTGCCAGCAGCTTAGGCCAGAGCTCTGGAAACACCATATATTTT
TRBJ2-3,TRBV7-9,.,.,CASGGRYDTDTQYF,TGTGCCAGCGGGGGTCGATACGACACAGATACGCAGTATTTT
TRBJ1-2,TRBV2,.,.,CASLKNNGYTF,TGTGCCAGCCTAAAAAACAATGGCTACACCTTC
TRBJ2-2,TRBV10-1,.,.,CASSELRDTGELFF,TGCGCCAGCAGTGAGTTAAGGGATACCGGGGAGCTGTTTTTT
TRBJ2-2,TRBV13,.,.,CATGLINTGELFF,TGTGCCACTGGATTGATTAACACCGGGGAGCTGTTTTTT
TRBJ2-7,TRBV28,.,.,CASASVGRGAEQYF,TGTGCCAGCGCTTCTGTGGGTAGAGGGGCTGAGCAGTACTTC
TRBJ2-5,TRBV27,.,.,CASSSRGGRRETQYF,TGTGCCAGCAGTTCCCGTGGAGGACGTCGAGAGACCCAGTACTTC
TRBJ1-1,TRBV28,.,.,CASRGFAGQKISKAFF,TGTGCCAGCAGGGGATTTGCGGGACAAAAAATAAGTAAAGCTTTCTTT
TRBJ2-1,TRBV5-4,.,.,CASSLVWGSASYNEQFF,TGTGCCAGCAGCTTGGTCTGGGGGAGTGCGTCCTACAATGAGCAGTTCTTC
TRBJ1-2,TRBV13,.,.,CASSLVGQGKNGYTF,TGTGCCAGCAGCTTAGTCGGGCAGGGAAAAAATGGCTACACCTTC
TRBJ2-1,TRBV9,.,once,CASSVVANNEQFF,TGTGCCAGCAGCGTAGTAGCAAACAATGAGCAGTTCTTC
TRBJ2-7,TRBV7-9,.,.,CASSPEGGYEQYF,TGTGCCAGCAGCCCGGAGGGCGGCTACGAGCAGTACTTC
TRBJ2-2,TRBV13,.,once,CASSRNHLNTGELFF,TGTGCCAGCAGCCGTAACCACTTGAACACCGGGGAGCTGTTTTTT
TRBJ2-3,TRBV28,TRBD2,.,CASSLDTSVRESSTDTQYF,TGTGCCAGCAGTTTGGATACTAGCGTCAGGGAGTCTAGCACAGATACGCAGTATTTT
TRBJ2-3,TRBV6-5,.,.,CASGQPQVETQYF,TGTGCCAGCGGCCAACCTCAGGTAGAAACGCAGTATTTT